Following are 14 T cell receptor beta chains from one sample sequenced in a study of OX40 agonist ivuxolimab in advanced cancers. Some clones are missing from TCRdb's copy, which holds only in-frame ones; the method was immunoSEQ multiplex PCR. The sample records 72,000 or so clones, 88% being singletons. The sample here was CD4+ or CD8+ T cells sorted from blood, taken in a trial of the OX40 agonist ivuxolimab. These receptor sequences come from an adult with an advanced solid tumor such as melanoma, head and neck, liver or kidney cancer.

This chain connects TRBV5-6 to TRBJ1-5, with a tentative D call TRBD1 (5 bases). CDR1 and CDR2 from the germline V gene are SGHDT and YYEEEE. V was shortened by 5 bases and J by 4 bases, with 10 bases between the two germline ends. This CDR3 spans 13 amino acids. The CDR3 is CASSGGENQPQHF. For the CDR3, the DNA is TGTGCCAGCAGTGGAGGGGAAAATCAGCCCCAGCATTTT.

V usage is TRBV29-1 and J usage is TRBJ2-7; TRBD2 might be the D (5 bases). Germline V gene data show CDR1 as SQVTM and CDR2 as ANQGSEA. The CDR3 is 13 residues long. The ends were cut back, 6 bases at V and 3 bases at J, with 15 bases in the middle. The CDR3 loop is CSVAPYAGYEQYF. The CDR3 DNA follows: TGCAGCGTGGCCCCCTATGCGGGCTACGAGCAGTACTTC.

This rearrangement joins TRBV5-4 to TRBJ2-4, with 10 bases aligning to TRBD2. V trimming: 1 base; J trimming: 0 bases; junction bases outside the gene matches: 7. Germline loops: CDR1 SGHNT, CDR2 YYREEE (reference sequence). This CDR3 is 18 amino acids long. Here the CDR3 reads CASSLFLAGAGAKNIQYF. The CDR3 coding sequence is TGTGCCAGCAGCTTGTTTCTAGCGGGGGCAGGAGCCAAAAACATTCAGTACTTC.

The V and J genes are TRBV4-1 and TRBJ1-1; 9 positions agree with TRBD1. With V trimmed by 3 bases and J by 10 bases, 6 bases remained unmatched. The CDR3 runs to 13 residues. The germline V gene has CDR1 MGHRA and CDR2 YSYEKL. The CDR3 nucleotides are TGCGCCAGCAGCCACCCGGGACAGGGTGTAGCTTTCTTT. This encodes CASSHPGQGVAFF.

The chain couples TRBV4-2 to TRBJ2-1; D may be TRBD2 (6 bases). CDR3 length: 15 amino acids. Trimming took off 0 bases at V and 9 bases at J, with 15 bases between the two ends. The V gene's germline CDR1 is LGHNA and CDR2 YNFKEQ. In DNA, the CDR3 is TGTGCCAGCAGCCAAGATGGGACTTTTTCAGGTGAGCAGTTCTTC. Residues: CASSQDGTFSGEQFF.

CDR3 nucleotides: TGTGCCAGCACTGATTACAGTCGCAATCAGCCCCAGCATTTT. This encodes CASTDYSRNQPQHF. The rearrangement uses TRBV2 and TRBJ1-5; D gene unclear. Trimming took off 7 bases at V and 2 bases at J, with 12 bases between the two ends. The CDR3 spans 14 residues. Germline values: CDR1 SNHLY, CDR2 FYNNEI.

The genes are TRBV11-3 and TRBJ2-7; no reliable D call. Germline CDR1 and CDR2: SGHNT and YENEEA. The V end lost 5 bases, the J end lost 2 bases, and 4 bases lay between the germline ends. The CDR3 totals 11 residues. The CDR3 reads CASSITYEQYF. As DNA, the CDR3 is TGTGCCAGCAGCATTACCTACGAGCAGTACTTC.

This clone occurred once. The chain links TRBV7-2 to TRBJ1-6; D is unclear. In germline, CDR1 is SGHTA, CDR2 FQGNSA. Deletions cut 1 base from V and 10 bases from J, with 11 bases between. The CDR3 is made up of 14 amino acids. The CDR3: CASSLGGFRSPLHF. The CDR3 bases are TGTGCCAGCAGCTTAGGAGGGTTTCGCTCACCCCTCCACTTT.

This rearrangement joins TRBV19 to TRBJ2-1, with TRBD2 identical over 8 bases. Trimming at V came to 3 bases and at J to 7 bases, leaving 2 bases not matched to a gene. There are 13 residues in the CDR3. In germline, CDR1 is LNHDA, CDR2 SQIVND (reference sequence). CDR3 sequence (DNA): TGTGCCAGTAGTATCGGGGGGGCGAATGAGCAGTTCTTC. Protein product: CASSIGGANEQFF. Variable domain in full (rest from reference TRBV19 and TRBJ2-1): DGGITQSPKYLFRKEGQNVTLSCEQNLNHDAMYWYRQDPGQGLRLIYYSQIVNDFQKGDIAEGYSVSREKKESFPLTVTSAQKNPTAFYLCASSIGGANEQFFGPGTRLTVL.

This clone has just one count. The chain has TRBV6-6 and TRBJ1-3, with no clear D. The germline V gene has CDR1 MNHNY and CDR2 SVGAGI (reference sequence). The CDR3 runs 14 residues. Trimming took off 6 bases at V and 1 base at J, with 10 bases between the two ends. In DNA, the CDR3 is TGTGCCAGCAGCCCAGCGGGGTCTGGAAACACCATATATTTT. This encodes CASSPAGSGNTIYF.

The rearrangement links TRBV7-2 to TRBJ2-1; 9 bases match TRBD2. In germline, CDR1 is SGHTA, CDR2 FQGNSA. Trimming took 1 base from V and 10 from J; bases not matched to a gene: 5. This CDR3 region has 14 residues. The CDR3: CASSLVASGTEQFF. Here the CDR3 DNA reads TGTGCCAGCAGCTTAGTAGCTAGCGGGACCGAGCAGTTCTTC.

The table lists this clone with a few counts. V and J are TRBV2 and TRBJ2-1; TRBD2 matches at 14 bases. The J segment lost 4 bases and the V segment lost 4 bases, leaving 9 bases of the junction unmatched. In germline, CDR1 is SNHLY, CDR2 FYNNEI. The CDR3 has 18 amino acids. DNA of the CDR3: TGTGCCAGCAGTGCGGGACTAGCGGGAGTAAGGGGGTACAATGAGCAGTTCTTC. Amino acid sequence: CASSAGLAGVRGYNEQFF.

The chain joins TRBV18 to TRBJ1-4, with 8 positions matching TRBD1. The CDR3 length is 14 residues. The germline gives CDR1 KGHSH, CDR2 LQKENI. J was trimmed by 8 bases and V by 2 bases; bases with no gene match: 4. The CDR3 is CASSPDRGVEKLFF. The CDR3 nucleotides read TGTGCCAGCTCACCAGACAGGGGAGTGGAAAAACTGTTTTTT.

J is TRBJ2-1 and V is TRBV4-3; D may match TRBD1 or TRBD2 (5 bases each). V was trimmed by 1 base and J by 7 bases, leaving 11 bases between them. The CDR3 spans 14 residues. Germline V lookup: CDR1 LGHNA, CDR2 YSLEER. The CDR3 loop reads CASSQVPGSNEQFF. CDR3 in DNA: TGCGCCAGCAGCCAAGTGCCAGGGAGTAATGAGCAGTTCTTC.